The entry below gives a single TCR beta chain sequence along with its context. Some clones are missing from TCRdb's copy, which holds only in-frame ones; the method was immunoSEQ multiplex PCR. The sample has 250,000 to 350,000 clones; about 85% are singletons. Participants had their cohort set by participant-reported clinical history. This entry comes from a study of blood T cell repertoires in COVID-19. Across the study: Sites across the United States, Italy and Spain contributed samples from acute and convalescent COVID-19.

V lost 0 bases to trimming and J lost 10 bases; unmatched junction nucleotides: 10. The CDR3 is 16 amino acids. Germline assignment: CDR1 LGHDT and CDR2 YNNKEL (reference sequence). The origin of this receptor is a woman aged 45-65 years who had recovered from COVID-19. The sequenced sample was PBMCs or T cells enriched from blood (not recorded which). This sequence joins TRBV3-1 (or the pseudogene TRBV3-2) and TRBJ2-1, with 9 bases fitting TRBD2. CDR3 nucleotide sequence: TGTGCCAGCAGCCAAGAGTTCGGCGGGAGGGCCGCGGAGCAGTTCTTC. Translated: CASSQEFGGRAAEQFF.